This T cell receptor beta chain was observed in a study of early T cells in non-severe SARS-CoV-2 infection. Study-level background: From unsorted whole blood, bulk RNA was sequenced, and the chains remained unpaired. Study results and caveats: The matching step, a VDJdb search, favored anti-spike CD8 responses and missed private and CD4 specificities.

Attachment of unique molecular identifiers to individual cDNA molecules was performed. From the 5' RACE reads, TCRdb called clonotypes with MiXCR, one entry per CDR3 protein. This table has approximately 100,000 distinct CDR3 sequences, roughly 17% appearing once. A few counts support this clonotype. Its antigen is not identified. V was pared by 1 base and J by 9 bases, with 13 bases between. This CDR3 has 14 amino acids. Looked up from germline, CDR1 is LNHDA and CDR2 is SQIVND (reference sequence). V is TRBV19 and J is TRBJ1-5; D gene ambiguous. Specimen: whole blood. This sequence was found in an adult who was a healthcare worker with PCR-confirmed SARS-CoV-2 infection or an uninfected control (not recorded which). The CDR3 DNA sequence: TGTGCCAGTAGTATAGGATACGGGGAAAGGCCCCAGCATTTT. This codes for CASSIGYGERPQHF.